The 30 T cell receptor beta chains below were found in one sample sequenced in a study of cytomegalovirus exposure and HLA in healthy donors. Primers included in the PCR were 60 Vbeta and 13 Jbeta primers. Method: immunoSEQ multiplex PCR; TCRdb's copy keeps in-frame clones and lacks some. The sample includes about 190,000 clones, more than 75% seen only once; the top ten take approximately 3.6%. The sequenced sample consisted of PBMCs. These receptors all stem from a middle-aged man in good health and CMV-seropositive.

The V and J genes are TRBV5-8 and TRBJ2-2; maybe TRBD2 (5 bases). CDR1 is SGHTS, CDR2 YDEGEE, per germline. The ends were cut back, 3 bases at V and 5 bases at J, with 14 bases in the middle. This CDR3 contains 15 residues. The CDR3 DNA reads TGTGCCAGCAGCTCCCGGACTGCTTGGACCGGGGAGCTGTTTTTT. Translating it yields CASSSRTAWTGELFF.

CDR3 in DNA: TGTGCCATCAGAGAGGCTAGCGGGGGTTACAATGAGCAGTTCTTC. Translating it yields CAIREASGGYNEQFF. This chain joins TRBV10-3 and TRBJ2-1; the match to TRBD2 covers 10 bases. Germline-derived CDR1 and CDR2 are ENHRY and SYGVKD. This CDR3 spans 15 amino acids. With 6 bases clipped from V and 4 bases from J, the junction kept 6 bases outside the gene matches.

V gene TRBV29-1 combines with J gene TRBJ1-2; TRBD1 matches 7 bases. V lost 3 bases, J lost 5 bases, and 6 bases stayed unmatched. Germline V lookup: CDR1 SQVTM, CDR2 ANQGSEA. The CDR3 is 13 residues long. The CDR3 DNA follows: TGCAGCGTTGACGAGGGACAGCCTTATGGCTACACCTTC. It yields the protein CSVDEGQPYGYTF.

Only a few counts were recorded for this clone. The chain is built from TRBV18 and TRBJ2-3; 9 bases are shared with TRBD2. The CDR3 is 17 amino acids. The V gene's germline CDR1 is KGHSH and CDR2 LQKENI. V was clipped by 1 base and J by 3 bases; unmatched bases: 8. The CDR3 here is CASSPRGSGSGTDTQYF. The CDR3 DNA reads as TGTGCCAGCTCACCACGCGGTAGCGGGAGTGGTACAGATACGCAGTATTTT.

V gene TRBV10-1 combines with J gene TRBJ2-7, with D uncertain. Germline CDR1 reads WNHNN; CDR2 reads SYGVQD (reference sequence). This CDR3 spans 12 amino acids. Trimming stripped 10 bases from V and 0 bases from J, with 10 bases between. Here the CDR3 DNA reads TGCGCCATTCAGCCAGGCTCCTACGAGCAGTACTTC. Translating gives CAIQPGSYEQYF.

CDR3 sequence (DNA): TGTGCCAGCAGCCCACTAGCGTTAAACGGGGAGACCCAGTACTTC. Its protein product is CASSPLALNGETQYF. The rearrangement joins TRBV7-9 to TRBJ2-5; 7 bases align to TRBD2. Germline loops: CDR1 SEHNR, CDR2 FQNEAQ (reference sequence). The CDR3 loop spans 15 amino acids. Germline trimming cut 5 bases from V and 5 bases from J; bases unmatched to any gene: 11. Full variable domain (missing parts from reference TRBV7-9 and TRBJ2-5): DTGVSQNPRHKITKRGQNVTFRCDPISEHNRLYWYRQTLGQGPEFLTYFQNEAQLEKSRLLSDRFSAERPKGSFSTLEIQRTEQGDSAMYLCASSPLALNGETQYFGPGTRLLVL.

This clone was seen once. The CDR3, as DNA: TGTGCCAGTAGTGGGACGGGAGGGCAGCCCCAGCATTTT. It yields the protein CASSGTGGQPQHF. V gene TRBV19 combines with J gene TRBJ1-5; maybe TRBD1 (5 bases). The CDR3 has 13 amino acids. Per germline, CDR1 LNHDA and CDR2 SQIVND (reference sequence). V gave up 5 bases and J gave up 7 bases, with 12 bases separating them. Complete variable domain (other parts from reference TRBV19 and TRBJ1-5): DGGITQSPKYLFRKEGQNVTLSCEQNLNHDAMYWYRQDPGQGLRLIYYSQIVNDFQKGDIAEGYSVSREKKESFPLTVTSAQKNPTAFYLCASSGTGGQPQHFGDGTRLSIL.

The rearrangement uses TRBV7-9 and TRBJ2-1; TRBD2 matches at 8 bases. Trimming cost V 0 bases and J 7 bases; bases outside gene matches: 2. From germline, CDR1 is SEHNR and CDR2 FQNEAQ (reference sequence). This CDR3 contains 14 residues. The CDR3 DNA follows: TGTGCCAGCAGCTTAGCTAGCGGGACGAATGAGCAGTTCTTC. It is translated as CASSLASGTNEQFF.

V gene TRBV11-2 combines with J gene TRBJ2-7; maybe TRBD2 (5 bases). V was trimmed by 6 bases and J by 3 bases, leaving 12 bases between them. From germline, CDR1 is SGHAT and CDR2 FQNNGV. This CDR3 region has 13 residues. CDR3 region: CASRPWAGYEQYF. In nucleotides, the CDR3 is TGTGCCAGCAGGCCGTGGGCGGGCTACGAGCAGTACTTC. Complete variable domain (other parts from reference TRBV11-2 and TRBJ2-7): EAGVAQSPRYKIIEKRQSVAFWCNPISGHATLYWYQQILGQGPKLLIQFQNNGVVDDSQLPKDRFSAERLKGVDSTLKIQPAKLEDSAVYLCASRPWAGYEQYFGPGTRLTVT.

CDR3 DNA sequence: TGCGCCAGCAGGGAAGGCGGGGGGGCGAACATCAATGAGCAGTTCTTC. Its translation: CASREGGGANINEQFF. V usage is TRBV5-1 and J usage is TRBJ2-1; 9 nucleotides line up with TRBD2. Germline values: CDR1 SGHRS, CDR2 YFSETQ. This CDR3 region has 16 residues. J lost 6 bases, V lost 5 bases, and 12 bases had no gene match.

This chain uses TRBV4-1 with TRBJ2-5; D not resolved. Per the germline V gene, CDR1 is MGHRA and CDR2 is YSYEKL. Trimming took 1 base from V and 3 from J, leaving 9 bases between them. This CDR3 spans 14 amino acids. The CDR3 sequence: CASSQGALEETQYF. The CDR3 DNA reads TGCGCCAGCAGCCAAGGAGCGCTGGAAGAGACCCAGTACTTC.

The chain carries TRBV5-1 and TRBJ2-5; possible D gene TRBD2, 5 bases. CDR1 is SGHRS, CDR2 YFSETQ, per germline. The CDR3 consists of 15 residues. The V and J ends lost 1 base and 1 base respectively, with 11 bases between them. DNA for the CDR3: TGCGCCAGCAGCTTGCTGGGAGAGATCCAAGAGACCCAGTACTTC. It yields the protein CASSLLGEIQETQYF.

This chain links TRBV2 with TRBJ2-1, with D maybe TRBD2 (6 bases). The CDR3 consists of 14 residues. Trimming shortened V by 8 bases and J by 0 bases, and 11 bases separated the two germline ends. Germline V lookup: CDR1 SNHLY, CDR2 FYNNEI. CDR3 sequence (DNA): TGTGCCAGCCGGGGGAGGAGCTCCTACAATGAGCAGTTCTTC. Residues: CASRGRSSYNEQFF.

This clone appeared once. V and J are TRBV5-1 and TRBJ2-6; no reliable D call. In germline, CDR1 is SGHRS, CDR2 YFSETQ. The CDR3 is made up of 20 amino acids. V was pared by 4 bases and J by 0 bases, with 23 bases between. The CDR3 region is CASSHEAAFMSASGANVLTF. For the CDR3, the DNA is TGCGCCAGCAGCCACGAGGCGGCCTTCATGTCGGCCTCTGGGGCCAACGTCCTGACTTTC.

V usage is TRBV6-1 and J usage is TRBJ2-7, with D possibly being TRBD1 (5 bases). V lost 2 bases to trimming and J lost 5 bases, with 16 bases between them. The CDR3 spans 15 residues. CDR1 is MNHNS, CDR2 SASEGT, per germline. The CDR3 sequence is CASSEPGYIGHEQYF. The CDR3 nucleotides are TGTGCCAGCAGTGAACCAGGGTATATTGGCCACGAGCAGTACTTC.

V and J are TRBV5-1 and TRBJ2-5; D is perhaps TRBD1 (6 bases). The CDR3 is 15 amino acids. V gave up 1 base and J gave up 5 bases, with 15 bases separating them. Germline assignment: CDR1 SGHRS and CDR2 YFSETQ. Here the CDR3 DNA reads TGCGCCAGCAGCTTGAGGTCAGGGGAGTATGAGACCCAGTACTTC. Protein sequence: CASSLRSGEYETQYF.

The chain recombines TRBV7-2 with TRBJ2-3, with TRBD2 matching over 9 bases. V trimming: 5 bases; J trimming: 6 bases; junction bases outside the gene matches: 12. CDR1 and CDR2 from the germline V gene are SGHTA and FQGNSA. This CDR3 region has 16 residues. CDR3 nucleotides: TGTGCCAGCAGCAAAGGGGCGGGAGGGGCCTACGATACGCAGTATTTT. Its protein product is CASSKGAGGAYDTQYF.

This clone was recorded once. The chain links TRBV5-1 to TRBJ1-5; unclear D gene. V lost 4 bases to trimming and J lost 1 base, with 6 bases between them. Looked up from germline, CDR1 is SGHRS and CDR2 is YFSETQ. There are 13 residues in the CDR3. The CDR3 bases are TGCGCCAGCAGCCCGGGGAGCAATCAGCCCCAGCATTTT. It is translated as CASSPGSNQPQHF.

The gene calls are TRBV7-6 and TRBJ1-4; no firm D call. V gave up 2 bases and J gave up 7 bases, with 11 bases separating them. Germline-derived CDR1 and CDR2 are SGHVS and FNYEAQ. The CDR3 consists of 14 residues. The CDR3 DNA reads TGTGCCAGCAGCTTAACTGGGGAGGGTGAAAAACTGTTTTTT. Translation: CASSLTGEGEKLFF.

The rearrangement uses TRBV5-6 and TRBJ1-1; 7 nucleotides align to TRBD1. CDR1 and CDR2 (germline): SGHDT, YYEEEE. This CDR3 spans 15 amino acids. V gave up 1 base and J gave up 4 bases; unmatched junction bases: 7. CDR3 nucleotide sequence: TGTGCCAGCAGCTTGTGGCAGGGGGGTGGCACTGAAGCTTTCTTT. This translates into CASSLWQGGGTEAFF. The full variable domain, completed using reference TRBV5-6 and TRBJ1-1, is DAGVTQSPTHLIKTRGQQVTLRCSPKSGHDTVSWYQQALGQGPQFIFQYYEEEERQRGNFPDRFSGHQFPNYSSELNVNALLLGDSALYLCASSLWQGGGTEAFFGQGTRLTVV.

The chain is built from TRBV14 and TRBJ2-7; the D gene is possibly TRBD1 (5 bases). V was trimmed by 4 bases and J by 2 bases, leaving 9 bases between them. Germline V gene data show CDR1 as SGHDN and CDR2 as FVKESK. This CDR3 has 13 residues. CDR3 nucleotides: TGTGCCAGCAGCCCGACAGTAACCTACGAGCAGTACTTC. Translation: CASSPTVTYEQYF.

This sequence joins TRBV10-2 and TRBJ2-7; 8 bases align to TRBD1. Germline CDR1 is WSHSY and CDR2 is SAAADI. V lost 8 bases, J lost 2 bases, and 5 bases stayed unmatched. CDR3 length equals 13 residues. In nucleotides, the CDR3 is TGCGCCAGCTCGACAGGGGAAGCCTACGAGCAGTACTTC. Translation gives CASSTGEAYEQYF.

This chain connects TRBV7-2 to TRBJ2-7; D remains ambiguous. V gave up 5 bases and J gave up 4 bases, with 15 bases separating them. The length of the CDR3 is 14 residues. Per germline, CDR1 SGHTA and CDR2 FQGNSA. CDR3 sequence reads: CASSLGWQTYEQYF. In DNA form, the CDR3 reads TGTGCCAGCAGCCTAGGTTGGCAGACTTACGAGCAGTACTTC. Based on the CDR3 plus reference TRBV7-2 and TRBJ2-7, the full variable domain is GAGVSQSPSNKVTEKGKDVELRCDPISGHTALYWYRQSLGQGLEFLIYFQGNSAPDKSGLPSDRFSAERTGGSVSTLTIQRTQQEDSAVYLCASSLGWQTYEQYFGPGTRLTVT.

This chain joins TRBV2 and TRBJ1-5; no clear D. Germline V gene sequence: CDR1 SNHLY, CDR2 FYNNEI. Trimming left V 6 bases short and J 0 bases short, with 18 bases between. The CDR3 covers 17 residues. DNA of the CDR3: TGTGCCAGCAGGGGCGGGCCGCAAGGCTATAGCAATCAGCCCCAGCATTTT. This translates into CASRGGPQGYSNQPQHF. Complete variable domain (other parts from reference TRBV2 and TRBJ1-5): EPEVTQTPSHQVTQMGQEVILRCVPISNHLYFYWYRQILGQKVEFLVSFYNNEISEKSEIFDDQFSVERPDGSNFTLKIRSTKLEDSAMYFCASRGGPQGYSNQPQHFGDGTRLSIL.

The chain links TRBV4-1 to TRBJ2-4; D perhaps matches TRBD1 (5 bases). The germline CDR1 and CDR2 sequences are MGHRA and YSYEKL. V was trimmed by 2 bases and J by 2 bases, leaving 7 bases between them. The CDR3 consists of 14 residues. The CDR3 region has the DNA TGCGCCAGCAGCCAACAGGGTACCAAAAACATTCAGTACTTC. Translated: CASSQQGTKNIQYF.

This chain links TRBV11-2 with TRBJ1-5; TRBD1 is a possible D gene (5 bases). Germline V lookup: CDR1 SGHAT, CDR2 FQNNGV. CDR3 length: 16 amino acids. Trimming cost V 5 bases and J 0 bases, with 14 bases left between them. The CDR3, as DNA: TGTGCCAGCAGCCCAGGGCCGGAATATAGCAATCAGCCCCAGCATTTT. Amino acids: CASSPGPEYSNQPQHF. Full variable domain (missing parts from reference TRBV11-2 and TRBJ1-5): EAGVAQSPRYKIIEKRQSVAFWCNPISGHATLYWYQQILGQGPKLLIQFQNNGVVDDSQLPKDRFSAERLKGVDSTLKIQPAKLEDSAVYLCASSPGPEYSNQPQHFGDGTRLSIL.

The chain has TRBV6-1 and TRBJ2-3; TRBD2 matches at 7 bases. The CDR3 has 14 residues. Per germline, CDR1 MNHNS and CDR2 SASEGT. Trimming removed 8 bases from V and 2 bases from J; junction bases left unmatched: 7. The CDR3 bases are TGTGCCAGCGGTCAGCTAGCGGTCACAGATACGCAGTATTTT. This sequence encodes CASGQLAVTDTQYF.

V and J are TRBV7-2 and TRBJ1-2; TRBD1 agrees at 7 bases. Per the germline V gene, CDR1 is SGHTA and CDR2 is FQGNSA. CDR3 length equals 13 residues. V was pared by 5 bases and J by 8 bases, with 8 bases of the junction left unmatched. CDR3: CASSVTGDWGYTF. The CDR3 region has the DNA TGTGCCAGCAGCGTTACAGGGGATTGGGGCTACACCTTC.

This rearrangement joins TRBV10-2 to TRBJ2-5; tentatively, D is TRBD1 (6 bases). Near its end, the DNA agrees better with TRBJ2-7, so the J call may be wrong. In germline, CDR1 is WSHSY, CDR2 SAAADI. The CDR3 runs 15 residues. As DNA, the CDR3 is TGCGCCAGCACCGACCTGGGGGCTTCTTCCTACGAGCAGTACTTC. Protein product: CASTDLGASSYEQYF.

This chain joins TRBV28 and TRBJ2-4; D unresolved. V shed 3 bases and J shed 0 bases, with 15 bases lying between them. The CDR3 loop spans 17 amino acids. Germline V gives CDR1 MDHEN, CDR2 SYDVKM. CDR3 sequence reads: CASSFNAVTLAKNIQYF. DNA for the CDR3: TGTGCCAGCAGTTTTAACGCGGTAACTTTAGCCAAAAACATTCAGTACTTC.